Sequencing of this TCR beta chain was carried out in a study of regulatory T cells in long-lasting Graves disease. Per the germline V gene, CDR1 is SEHNR and CDR2 is FQNEAQ (reference sequence). V lost 2 bases and J lost 11, with 12 bases in between. This CDR3 region has 12 residues. Regarding the study as a whole: There were preferences for TRBV28, TRBJ1-2 and TRBJ2-5 in persistent disease.

Regarding this clonotype: Its target is not known.

The time point is: newly diagnosed GD, antithyroid drugs for less than 3 months. TCR sequences were obtained from RNA taken from PBMCs. Arm-PCR of CDR3 regions with iRepertoire HTBI primers generated TCR beta libraries. TCRdb analysed the multiplex PCR reads with MiXCR anew, one entry per CDR3 protein. The sample has 350,000 to 500,000 distinct CDR3 sequences; around 13% are singletons. This same sample was also part of a study on T cells in Graves' hyperthyroidism and ophthalmopathy. That paper adds: Diagnosis of hyperthyroidism was new in patients aged 18 to 65, and its duration was under 2 months. A patient was excluded if there was uncontrolled infection, other autoimmune disease, pregnancy or lactation.

This receptor was obtained from a woman between 50 and 59 years old with Graves disease. The sequencing used peripheral blood mononuclear cells (PBMCs), collected at new diagnosis, from a patient treated with antithyroid drugs. The chain is built from TRBV7-9 and TRBJ1-2, with unresolved D. DNA of the CDR3: TGTGCCAGCAGCTTACCCCCTTCGGGATACACCTTC. Protein product: CASSLPPSGYTF.